One and the same sample provided the 2 T cell receptor beta chains below, sequenced in a study of T cell changes during pregnancy in multiple sclerosis. TCRdb keeps only in-frame clones here, not all; method: immunoSEQ multiplex PCR. Among 85,000 to 90,000 clones listed, approximately 95% were seen once. Sequencing was performed on peripheral blood, taken after pregnancy. These receptors came from a female donor in good health, enrolled as a control in a pregnancy study.

The rearrangement joins TRBV11-3 to TRBJ2-3, with 11 bases that match TRBD1. V dropped 4 bases and J dropped 6; count of bases not matched to a gene: 6. The germline V gene has CDR1 SGHNT and CDR2 YENEEA. The CDR3 contains 15 residues. The CDR3 DNA follows: TGTGCCAGCAGCTCCTCGGACAGGGGGCAGGATACGCAGTATTTT. This codes for CASSSSDRGQDTQYF.

V and J are TRBV5-1 and TRBJ2-7; 7 bases map to TRBD2. Germline CDR1 reads SGHRS; CDR2 reads YFSETQ. The V segment lost 2 bases and the J segment 7 bases; nucleotides outside the gene matches: 9. This CDR3 is built from 14 residues. This CDR3 is CASSLFRGGVEQYF. As DNA, the CDR3 is TGCGCCAGCAGCTTATTTAGGGGAGGGGTTGAGCAGTACTTC.